This T cell receptor (beta chain) originates from a study of OX40 agonist ivuxolimab in advanced cancers. Background on the study: Partial responses occurred in Three dose-escalation patients, one with hepatocellular carcinoma and two with cutaneous melanoma.

The CDR3 extends over 15 amino acids. CDR1 is SGHDT and CDR2 is YYEEEE in the germline V gene. Repertoires were generated with immunoSEQ multiplex PCR, while TCRdb's copy carries only in-frame clones and drops some. This table holds over 100,000 clones, approximately 92% found once. The study, taken as a whole, reports: Nonresponders, in some cases, also had low normalized T-cell clonal expansion.

Notes on this clone: The antigen is undetermined. The junction departs from germline at one end; a sequencing error may be responsible.

Source: CD4+ or CD8+ T cells sorted from blood, taken in a trial of the OX40 agonist ivuxolimab. The clonotype originates from an adult with an advanced solid tumor such as melanoma, head and neck, liver or kidney cancer. The chain links TRBV5-6 to TRBJ1-5, with D perhaps TRBD1 (5 bases). The CDR3 protein is CASSRQGPSKQPQHF. Written as DNA, the CDR3 is TGTGCCAGCAGCCGTCAGGGACCTAGCAAGCAGCCCCAGCATTTT.